Below are 30 T cell receptor beta chains sequenced from a single sample in a study of blood T cells in healthy people across ages. A second about 6 to 12 cycle PCR used barcoded and J-beta primers. TCRdb re-derived calls from the 5' RACE reads in MiXCR, one entry per CDR3 protein. The table includes 800,000 to 1,300,000 distinct CDR3 sequences, roughly a quarter detected once. This sample was also put to use in a study of T cells of mothers and their children.

Specimen: blood. The receptors were sampled from a girl aged 2-10 years in good health.

In its sample, this clonotype was seen once. The chain uses TRBV20-1 and TRBJ2-3; 9 nucleotides agree with TRBD2. The germline V gene has CDR1 DFQATT and CDR2 SNEGSKA (reference sequence). V dropped 0 bases and J dropped 6; count of bases not matched to a gene: 7. This CDR3 is 15 amino acids long. The CDR3, as DNA: TGCAGTGCTAGAGATCCCGGACTAGCGACCGATACGCAGTATTTT. This codes for CSARDPGLATDTQYF.

The chain uses TRBV9 and TRBJ2-7, with D unclear. CDR1 and CDR2 (germline): SGDLS, YYNGEE. The CDR3 sequence is 16 residues long. V was pared by 4 bases and J by 5 bases, with 22 bases between. The CDR3 reads CASSPNPTFPIDEQYF. The CDR3 coding sequence is TGTGCCAGCAGCCCAAATCCGACCTTCCCCATCGACGAGCAGTACTTC.

On this clonotype itself: Mismatch with germline at one junction end may stem from a read error. The chain links TRBV9 to TRBJ2-1; D might be TRBD1 or TRBD2, each matching 5 bases. The CDR3 runs 16 residues. Germline assignment: CDR1 SGDLS and CDR2 YYNGEE. The CDR3, as DNA: TGTGCCAGCAGCGTAGTTGGGGGTTACTCCCACAATGAGCAGCTCTTC. Protein: CASSVVGGYSHNEQLF.

This clonotype was observed a few times. The CDR3, as DNA: TGTGCCAGCAGCAACGGACAAGGGTACGAGCAGTACTTC. This translates into CASSNGQGYEQYF. The rearrangement links TRBV11-3 to TRBJ2-5; possibly TRBD1 for D (5 bases). TRBJ2-7 explains the end of the DNA better; the J call may be wrong. Germline V gene lookup returns CDR1 SGHNT and CDR2 YENEEA. The CDR3 is 13 amino acids.

This clonotype has more than one count but fewer than ten. The V call is TRBV29-1, the J call TRBJ2-6; D unresolved. V was pared by 5 bases and J by 0 bases, with 5 bases between. The V gene's germline CDR1 is SQVTM and CDR2 ANQGSEA. This CDR3 is built from 13 residues. CDR3 protein: CSVLSSGANVLTF. The CDR3 nucleotides read TGCAGCGTTCTGAGCTCTGGGGCCAACGTCCTGACTTTC. Full variable domain (outside the CDR3, taken from reference TRBV29-1 and TRBJ2-6): SAVISQKPSRDICQRGTSLTIQCQVDSQVTMMFWYRQQPGQSLTLIATANQGSEATYESGFVIDKFPISRPNLTFSTLTVSNMSPEDSSIYLCSVLSSGANVLTFGAGSRLTVL.

This chain joins TRBV6-2 or TRBV6-3 and TRBJ2-1; no firm D call. Germline-derived CDR1 and CDR2 are MNHEY and SVGEGT. Trimming left V 5 bases short and J 0 bases short, with 14 bases between. This CDR3 region has 16 residues. The CDR3 bases are TGTGCCAGCAGTGCATCCCCTGAACGCTCCTACAATGAGCAGTTCTTC. Translation: CASSASPERSYNEQFF.

The chain links TRBV5-1 to TRBJ1-1; D is unclear. From germline, CDR1 is SGHRS and CDR2 YFSETQ. Trimming took 4 bases from V and 0 from J, leaving 10 bases between them. The CDR3 has 14 residues. In DNA form, the CDR3 reads TGCGCCAGCAGCCACGGAGCCCTGAACACTGAAGCTTTCTTT. This translates into CASSHGALNTEAFF. The full variable domain, with the rest looked up from reference TRBV5-1 and TRBJ1-1, is KAGVTQTPRYLIKTRGQQVTLSCSPISGHRSVSWYQQTPGQGLQFLFEYFSETQRNKGNFPGRFSGRQFSNSRSEMNVSTLELGDSALYLCASSHGALNTEAFFGQGTRLTVV.

This clonotype has only a few counts. The chain links TRBV14 to TRBJ2-1, with 8 bases identical to TRBD2. The germline V gene encodes CDR1 SGHDN and CDR2 FVKESK. The junction had 10 bases not matched to a gene; V was cut back by 5 bases and J by 4 bases. CDR3 length: 16 amino acids. CDR3 sequence: CASSSIAGYRYNEQFF. The CDR3 coding sequence is TGTGCCAGCAGCTCTATAGCGGGGTATCGTTACAATGAGCAGTTCTTC. Complete variable domain (other parts from reference TRBV14 and TRBJ2-1): EAGVTQFPSHSVIEKGQTVTLRCDPISGHDNLYWYRRVMGKEIKFLLHFVKESKQDESGMPNNRFLAERTGGTYSTLKVQPAELEDSGVYFCASSSIAGYRYNEQFFGPGTRLTVL.

The chain links TRBV13 to TRBJ1-2; D possibly corresponds to TRBD1 (6 bases). In germline, CDR1 is PRHDT, CDR2 FYEKMQ (reference sequence). The CDR3 is 14 residues long. Trimming stripped 3 bases from V and 7 bases from J, with 15 bases between. The DNA for the CDR3 is TGTGCCAGCAGCTTTACTGGGGGCAGAGGTGGCTACACCTTC. It is translated as CASSFTGGRGGYTF.

V usage is TRBV5-1 and J usage is TRBJ2-7; D remains ambiguous. Trimming took off 0 bases at V and 1 base at J, with 11 bases between the two ends. The length of the CDR3 is 15 residues. Looked up from germline, CDR1 is SGHRS and CDR2 is YFSETQ. CDR3 sequence reads: CASSLGAMVSYEQYF. DNA of the CDR3: TGCGCCAGCAGCTTGGGAGCAATGGTATCCTACGAGCAGTACTTC.

This clonotype was seen many times. This sequence joins TRBV7-9 and TRBJ2-7; D unclear. The length of the CDR3 is 13 residues. Germline-derived CDR1 and CDR2 are SEHNR and FQNEAQ (reference sequence). V was clipped by 1 base and J by 4 bases, with 8 bases between them. This chain's CDR3 is CASSLVGVYEQYF. CDR3 sequence (DNA): TGTGCCAGCAGCTTAGTTGGGGTTTACGAGCAGTACTTC.

This clonotype has more than one count but fewer than ten. This rearrangement joins TRBV24-1 to TRBJ2-6, with D perhaps given as TRBD1 or TRBD2 (5 bases each). V lost 0 bases and J lost 0, with 23 bases in between. Germline lookup yields CDR1 KGHDR and CDR2 SFDVKD. The CDR3 contains 22 residues. The CDR3 spells CATSDLGGRSDVGSSGANVLTF. CDR3 sequence (DNA): TGTGCCACCAGTGATTTGGGGGGAAGGAGTGATGTGGGTTCCTCTGGGGCCAACGTCCTGACTTTC.

The chain has TRBV5-5 and TRBJ1-2; D ambiguous. V was clipped by 7 bases and J by 0 bases, with 16 bases between them. The CDR3 length is 15 residues. Looked up from germline, CDR1 is SGHKS and CDR2 is YYEKEE (reference sequence). CDR3 sequence: CASDSIPYPNYGYTF. CDR3 DNA: TGTGCCAGCGACTCTATCCCATATCCTAACTATGGCTACACCTTC.

The rearrangement uses TRBV12-3 or TRBV12-4 and TRBJ1-1; no reliable D call. The length of the CDR3 is 14 residues. Between the trimmed V and J ends, which lost 3 bases and 11 bases, there was a span of 19 bases. CDR3: CASSFTASSMYAFF. The CDR3 DNA sequence: TGTGCCAGCAGTTTTACGGCGAGTTCGATGTACGCTTTCTTT.

The J gene is TRBJ1-2, the V gene TRBV20-1; D might be TRBD1 (5 bases). Germline CDR1 and CDR2: DFQATT and SNEGSKA (reference sequence). The CDR3 length is 13 residues. Trimming removed 0 bases from V and 4 bases from J, with 9 bases in between. The CDR3 sequence: CSARDREAYGYTF. CDR3 nucleotide sequence: TGCAGTGCTAGAGACAGGGAGGCCTATGGCTACACCTTC.

This sequence joins TRBV29-1 and TRBJ2-4; 9 bases are a match to TRBD1. The CDR3 totals 13 residues. Trimming took 7 bases from V and 13 from J; bases not matched to a gene: 14. The germline CDR1 and CDR2 sequences are SQVTM and ANQGSEA. The CDR3 region is CSAQGPGQGRQYF. CDR3 bases: TGCAGCGCCCAAGGTCCGGGACAGGGTCGCCAGTACTTC.

V usage is TRBV5-1 and J usage is TRBJ2-1; D gene ambiguous. The ends were cut back, 4 bases at V and 0 bases at J, with 17 bases in the middle. There are 17 residues in the CDR3. Germline CDR1 SGHRS, CDR2 YFSETQ. This CDR3 reads CASSLVIDRSSYNEQFF. As DNA, the CDR3 is TGCGCCAGCAGCCTAGTCATAGACCGGAGCTCCTACAATGAGCAGTTCTTC.

The table lists this clonotype with a few counts. This chain uses TRBV6-5 with TRBJ2-3; 8 bases agree with TRBD2. V lost 7 bases to trimming and J lost 2 bases; unmatched junction nucleotides: 8. Germline assignment: CDR1 MNHEY and CDR2 SVGAGI. The CDR3 runs to 15 residues. The CDR3 DNA is TGTGCCAGCAAAAAAACTAGCGGATTCACAGATACGCAGTATTTT. It translates to CASKKTSGFTDTQYF.

This chain uses TRBV20-1 with TRBJ2-4; TRBD2 is a possible D gene (5 bases). This CDR3 region has 14 residues. The V and J ends lost 1 base and 1 base respectively, with 8 bases between them. The germline gives CDR1 DFQATT, CDR2 SNEGSKA (reference sequence). CDR3 amino acids: CSARGTSAKNIQYF. As DNA, the CDR3 is TGCAGTGCTAGAGGGACTTCCGCCAAAAACATTCAGTACTTC.

A few counts support this clonotype. The rearrangement joins TRBV15 to TRBJ2-1, with TRBD2 identical over 14 bases. The ends lost 5 bases at V and 2 bases at J; junction bases unmatched: 8. The germline V gene has CDR1 LNHNV and CDR2 YYDKDF (reference sequence). CDR3 length: 18 residues. For the CDR3, the DNA is TGTGCCACCAGCCCCCACCCGGGACTAGCGGGAGCCTACAATGAGCAGTTCTTC. Amino acid sequence: CATSPHPGLAGAYNEQFF.

This clonotype has only a few counts. One end of the junction varies from germline; a read error may be responsible. The chain employs TRBV6-5 and TRBJ2-2; 9 bases agree with TRBD1. The CDR3 has 18 amino acids. The germline V gene has CDR1 MNHEY and CDR2 SVGAGI. The CDR3 here is CASSYSWWGQGNTGELFF. CDR3 DNA: TGCGCCAGCAGTTACTCGTGGTGGGGACAGGGGAACACCGGGGAGCTGTTTTTT.

There are a few counts of this clonotype. The chain joins TRBV6-1 to TRBJ2-5, with D unresolved. CDR1 is MNHNS and CDR2 is SASEGT in the germline V gene. This CDR3 region has 14 residues. The ends were cut back, 3 bases at V and 0 bases at J, with 8 bases in the middle. DNA of the CDR3: TGTGCCAGCAGTGACTTAGGGTACCAAGAGACCCAGTACTTC. Residues: CASSDLGYQETQYF.

The genes are TRBV7-2 and TRBJ1-4; 7 bases are a match to TRBD1. The germline CDR1 and CDR2 sequences are SGHTA and FQGNSA. V dropped 4 bases and J dropped 10; count of bases not matched to a gene: 15. CDR3 length: 16 residues. The DNA for the CDR3 is TGTGCCAGCAGCTCCAAAACCGGGACAGAAATCAGAAAACTGTTTTTT. Protein: CASSSKTGTEIRKLFF.

There are a few counts of this clonotype. The chain employs TRBV4-3 and TRBJ1-2; TRBD1 might be the D (5 bases). This CDR3 is built from 14 residues. Germline values: CDR1 LGHNA, CDR2 YSLEER. With 4 bases removed from V and 7 bases from J, the gap between germline ends came to 16 bases. This chain's CDR3 is CASSPTGTTVGYTF. DNA for the CDR3: TGCGCCAGCAGCCCGACCGGGACCACCGTTGGCTACACCTTC.

Remarks on this clonotype: The CDR3 end shows no conserved phenylalanine or tryptophan, and so a read error is likely. This chain connects TRBV12-3 or TRBV12-4 to TRBJ1-6; tentatively, D is TRBD1 (6 bases). The CDR3 runs 14 residues. The V end was cut by 3 bases, the J end by 6 bases, with 9 bases between. The CDR3 region has the DNA TGTGCCAGCAGTTTTTGGGGGGCTAATTCACCCCTCCACCTT. This gives the protein CASSFWGANSPLHL.

As for this clonotype: A much more abundant neighbour one base away suggests this may be a read error. The chain has TRBV7-9 and TRBJ2-5, with 7 bases fitting TRBD1. The germline gives CDR1 SEHNR, CDR2 FQNEAQ (reference sequence). This CDR3 has 14 amino acids. The CDR3 sequence: CASSPLDRQEAQYF. DNA for the CDR3: TGTGCCAGCAGCCCCCTGGACAGGCAAGAGGCCCAGTACTTC.

This clonotype has a count of ten or more. The germline gene is not matched at one end of the junction; a read error may be the cause. This chain uses TRBV7-7 with TRBJ2-2, with a possible D match to TRBD1 (7 bases). This CDR3 is built from 14 residues. Germline assignment: CDR1 SSHAT and CDR2 FNYEAQ (reference sequence). CDR3 in amino acids: CASSAGQLLGELFF. In nucleotides, the CDR3 is TGTGCTAGCAGCGCGGGACAGTTGCTTGGGGAGCTGTTTTTT.

This clonotype was observed a few times. One end of the junction is discordant with germline, which a read error may explain. The chain links TRBV7-8 to TRBJ2-5; a possible D gene is TRBD1 (6 bases). The CDR3 contains 13 residues. Germline assignment: CDR1 SGHVS and CDR2 FQNEAQ. DNA for the CDR3: TGTGCCAGCAGCTTCATAACGCTAGCAGGGGCGTTATTC. Translated: CASSFITLAGALF.

This chain uses TRBV24-1 with TRBJ2-5; TRBD1 might be the D (5 bases). This CDR3 region has 11 residues. Trimming cost V 9 bases and J 2 bases, with 6 bases left between them. Germline loops: CDR1 KGHDR, CDR2 SFDVKD. This CDR3 is CATGAQETQYF. CDR3 DNA: TGTGCCACCGGGGCTCAAGAGACCCAGTACTTC.

This clonotype was observed a handful of times. This chain connects TRBV10-3 to TRBJ2-5; the D gene is possibly TRBD2 (5 bases). V lost 3 bases to trimming and J lost 2 bases, with 13 bases between them. The CDR3 length is 15 residues. Germline CDR1 is ENHRY and CDR2 is SYGVKD. The CDR3 is CAISDSDYQQETQYF. CDR3 bases: TGTGCCATCAGTGACAGCGACTACCAACAAGAGACCCAGTACTTC.